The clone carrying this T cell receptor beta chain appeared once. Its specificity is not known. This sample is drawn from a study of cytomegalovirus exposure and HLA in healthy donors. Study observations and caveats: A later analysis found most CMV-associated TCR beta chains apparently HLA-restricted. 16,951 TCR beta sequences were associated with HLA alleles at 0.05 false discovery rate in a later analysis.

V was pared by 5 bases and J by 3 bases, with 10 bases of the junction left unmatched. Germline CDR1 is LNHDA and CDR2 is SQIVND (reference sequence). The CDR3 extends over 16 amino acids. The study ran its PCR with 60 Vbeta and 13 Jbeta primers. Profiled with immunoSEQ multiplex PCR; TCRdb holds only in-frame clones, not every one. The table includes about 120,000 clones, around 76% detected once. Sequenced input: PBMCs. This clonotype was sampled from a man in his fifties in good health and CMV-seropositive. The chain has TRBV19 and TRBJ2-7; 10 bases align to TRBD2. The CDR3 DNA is TGTGCCAGTAGTGGGGCTAGCGGGGGACTCTTCTACGAGCAGTACTTC. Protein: CASSGASGGLFYEQYF.